A selection of T cell receptor beta chains follows, all from one sample in a study of cytomegalovirus exposure and HLA in healthy donors. Produced via immunoSEQ multiplex PCR; TCRdb's table is partial and in-frame only. The sample includes 150,000 to 200,000 clones, around 79% of them seen just once. The source material was PBMCs. The source of these receptors is a woman between 50 and 59 years old in good health and CMV-seronegative. The CDR3 runs from the conserved cysteine through the conserved F or W. Each record gives: clone size, J gene, D gene, V gene, CDR3 length, CDR3 DNA, CDR3 protein. D genes are given only for firm matches. Not every row has a clone size; where given, it reads once, few, many or a size class.

>.|TRBJ1-1|.|TRBV11-3|14
TGTGCCAGCAGCCCGGGGGGTAGTAACACTGAAGCTTTCTTT
CASSPGGSNTEAFF
>.|TRBJ1-2|TRBD1|TRBV7-2|19
TGTGCCAGCAGCCGGGGCGGAGGTGGCAGGGGGCGAGGCGACTATGGCTACACCTTC
CASSRGGGGRGRGDYGYTF
>.|TRBJ2-7|TRBD1|TRBV7-2|15
TGTGCCAGCAGCTTAGCGGGACAGGGGTTAGACGAGCAGTACTTC
CASSLAGQGLDEQYF
>.|TRBJ2-4|.|TRBV2|13
TGTGCCAGCAGTCGGGACGGGGAGGACATTCAGTACTTC
CASSRDGEDIQYF
>.|TRBJ1-2|TRBD1|TRBV19|15
TGTGCCAGTAGCTTCCCCCGGGACAGAGACTATGGCTACACCTTC
CASSFPRDRDYGYTF
>.|TRBJ1-2|TRBD1|TRBV14|15
TGTGCCAGCAGCCTACGGGGACAGGGGCCAGGAGGCTACACCTTC
CASSLRGQGPGGYTF
>.|TRBJ1-1|.|TRBV5-4|13
TGTGCCAGCAGCTTGACAGCGAACACTGAAGCTTTCTTT
CASSLTANTEAFF
>few|TRBJ1-1|TRBD1|TRBV6-1|13
TGTGCCAGCAGGGACAGGGCGTGGACTGAAGCTTTCTTT
CASRDRAWTEAFF
>.|TRBJ1-1|TRBD1|TRBV7-9|13
TGTGCCAGCAGTCCCACAGGGGACACTGAAGCTTTCTTT
CASSPTGDTEAFF
>.|TRBJ1-1|.|TRBV7-3|15
TGTGCCAGCAGCCCTGGGGGCGCGAGGAACACTGAAGCTTTCTTT
CASSPGGARNTEAFF
>.|TRBJ1-1|TRBD1|TRBV7-9|15
TGTGCCAGCACCTTGGGAGACAGGGGTACCACTGAAGCTTTCTTT
CASTLGDRGTTEAFF
>.|TRBJ1-1|.|TRBV19|12
TGTGCCAGTAGCTACCTGAACACTGAAGCTTTCTTT
CASSYLNTEAFF
>.|TRBJ2-3|.|TRBV7-3|15
TGTGCCAGCAGCTTAAAGGCTAGCGCCCCGGATACGCAGTATTTT
CASSLKASAPDTQYF
>.|TRBJ1-5|.|TRBV4-3|15
TGCGCCAGCAGCCAAGACGAGGGATCCCGTCAGCCCCAGCATTTT
CASSQDEGSRQPQHF
>.|TRBJ2-3|.|TRBV7-2|18
TGTGCCAGCAGCTCCGGACAGCCTAGCGGAGGACGCACAGATACGCAGTATTTT
CASSSGQPSGGRTDTQYF
>.|TRBJ1-2|.|TRBV4-1|15
TGCGCCAGCAGCCAAGGTAGTCAGGGGACCTATGGCTACACCTTC
CASSQGSQGTYGYTF
>few|TRBJ1-1|.|TRBV6-1|14
TGTGCCAGCAGTGAAGCTGGGGCTAGGATTGAAGCTTTCTTT
CASSEAGARIEAFF
>.|TRBJ2-5|.|TRBV4-3|15
TGCGCCAGCAGCCAAGTCCCCGGGGGCCAAGAGACCCAGTACTTC
CASSQVPGGQETQYF
>.|TRBJ2-6|.|TRBV11-1|15
TGTGCCAGCAGTAACGGACTCTCTGGGGCCAACGTCCTGACTTTC
CASSNGLSGANVLTF
>.|TRBJ2-3|.|TRBV5-4|15
TGTGCCAGCAGCTTGAAAAAGGGGGAGACAGATACGCAGTATTTT
CASSLKKGETDTQYF
>few|TRBJ1-1|TRBD1|TRBV5-1|13
TGCGCCAGCAGCATAGACAGGGGCGAGGGAGCTTTCTTT
CASSIDRGEGAFF
>few|TRBJ1-1|TRBD1|TRBV7-9|12
TGTGCCAGCAGCCTAACAGGGGCAGAAGCTTTCTTT
CASSLTGAEAFF
>.|TRBJ2-7|.|TRBV28|15
TGTGCCAGCAGTTTCCCTAGGGGGATGAAATACGAGCAGTACTTC
CASSFPRGMKYEQYF
>.|TRBJ1-3|.|TRBV5-1|18
TGCGCCAGCAGCTTGATCGGGGGTGTCCTATACTCTGGAAACACCATATATTTT
CASSLIGGVLYSGNTIYF
>few|TRBJ1-1|.|TRBV5-4|15
TGTGCCAGCAGCTTGGGGCAGGGCGCGAACACTGAAGCTTTCTTT
CASSLGQGANTEAFF
>.|TRBJ2-5|.|TRBV29-1|13
TGCAGCGTCGGTGGAGCGTCTCAAGAGACCCAGTACTTC
CSVGGASQETQYF
>.|TRBJ1-2|TRBD1|TRBV12-5|14
TGTGCTAGTGGTTTTGGGGACAGCTTCTATGGCTACACCTTC
CASGFGDSFYGYTF
>.|TRBJ1-3|TRBD1|TRBV7-6|18
TGTGCCAGCAGTCAAACCAGGACAGGGTTTCGATCTGGAAACACCATATATTTT
CASSQTRTGFRSGNTIYF
>.|TRBJ1-3|.|TRBV10-3|13
TGTGCCATCAGTGGGGCCGTTGGAAACACCATATATTTT
CAISGAVGNTIYF
>.|TRBJ1-1|.|TRBV9|14
TGTGCCAGCAGCGTAGCGAAGGCGGCCCCTGAAGCTTTCTTT
CASSVAKAAPEAFF
>few|TRBJ1-5|.|TRBV4-3|15
TGCGCCAGCAGCCAAGATACGGGGTCGGCTCAGCCCCAGCATTTT
CASSQDTGSAQPQHF
>few|TRBJ1-4|TRBD1|TRBV25-1|16
TGTGCCAGCAGTGAGCCTCCGGGACAGGGGAATGAAAAACTGTTTTTT
CASSEPPGQGNEKLFF
>once|TRBJ2-7|TRBD1|TRBV28|15
TGTGCCAGCAGTTCCTCAGGGGGCCAATCCTACGAGCAGTACTTC
CASSSSGGQSYEQYF
>.|TRBJ2-7|.|TRBV18|12
TGTGCCAGCTCACCACTCGGGGAGGAGCAGTACTTC
CASSPLGEEQYF
>once|TRBJ1-2|TRBD1|TRBV7-8|15
TGTGCCAGCAGCTTCGGACAGGGGGGAAACTATGGCTACACCTTC
CASSFGQGGNYGYTF
>.|TRBJ2-7|.|TRBV9|14
TGTGCCAGCAGCGACCAGGGAAGGGACTACGAGCAGTACTTC
CASSDQGRDYEQYF
>once|TRBJ2-2|TRBD2|TRBV27|15
TGTGCCAGCAGTTTATCCGGGACTAACACCGGTGGGCTGTTTTTT
CASSLSGTNTGGLFF
>.|TRBJ2-7|.|TRBV5-1|14
TGCGCCAGCAGCTCTGGGACTGCCACCTACGAGCAGTACTTC
CASSSGTATYEQYF
>.|TRBJ1-1|.|TRBV11-3|13
TGTGCCAGCAGCTTAGACAGGAACACTGAAGCTTTCTTT
CASSLDRNTEAFF
>.|TRBJ1-6|.|TRBV19|14
TGTGCCAGTAGTAGTGGGGGGAATTATTCACCCCTCCACTTT
CASSSGGNYSPLHF
>.|TRBJ1-2|.|TRBV30|13
TGTGCCTGGAGTTCGACAGGCCACTATGGCTACACCTTC
CAWSSTGHYGYTF
>few|TRBJ1-5|.|TRBV5-6|14
TGTGCCAGCAGCTTGAAGCGCCGAAATCAGCCCCAGCATTTT
CASSLKRRNQPQHF
>.|TRBJ2-7|.|TRBV6-5|12
TGTGCCAGCAGTAGCGTAGACTACGAGCAGTACTTC
CASSSVDYEQYF
>once|TRBJ2-7|TRBD2|TRBV27|15
TGTGCCAGCAGGATGACTAGCGGGACGGCAAGCGAGCAGTACTTC
CASRMTSGTASEQYF
>once|TRBJ1-1|.|TRBV9|16
TGTGCCAGCAGCGCCCAGGTAACTCATGGTAACACTGAAGCTTTCTTT
CASSAQVTHGNTEAFF
>.|TRBJ1-2|.|TRBV25-1|13
TGTGCCAGCAGTGAATGGGGCAGCGATGGCTACACCTTC
CASSEWGSDGYTF